A single sample gave rise to the 12 T cell receptor beta chains below, sequenced in a study of blood T cells in healthy people across ages (dated by TCRdb to between 2014 and 2017). The library came from 5' RACE. TCRdb shows the sequencer as Illumina HiSeq 2500. A second 7 to 11 cycle PCR used a sample-barcoded 5' primer and a J-beta primer mix. TCRdb handled the public reads itself, with Q25 trimming in fastp and clone calling in MiXCR, and kept productive beta chains. Each entry is one CDR3 protein sequence, shown with its most common DNA and genes. A total of around 900,000 distinct CDR3 sequences appear in this sample, about 30% of them only once. Of the sample, roughly 17% falls within the top ten clones. The material sequenced was blood. The receptor set was obtained from a woman aged 80 or over in good health.

This clonotype occurred many times. V is TRBV3-1 and J is TRBJ2-1, with D possibly matching TRBD1 (6 bases). Germline V gene lookup returns CDR1 LGHDT and CDR2 YNNKEL (reference sequence). V lost 5 bases and J lost 4, with 9 bases in between. This CDR3 contains 13 residues. CDR3 in amino acids: CASSAGQYNEQFF. DNA for the CDR3: TGTGCCAGCAGCGCCGGACAGTACAATGAGCAGTTCTTC.

A word on this clonotype: Mismatch with germline at one junction end may stem from a read error. J is TRBJ2-1 and V is TRBV7-7; 7 bases are a match to TRBD1. The CDR3 is made up of 14 amino acids. Per the germline V gene, CDR1 is SSHAT and CDR2 is FNYEAQ (reference sequence). CDR3 DNA sequence: TGTGCTAGCAGCGAATCCGGGACAGTCAATGGGCAGTTCTTC. Translating gives CASSESGTVNGQFF.

This chain connects TRBV6-2 or TRBV6-3 to TRBJ1-2, with D possibly matching TRBD1 (5 bases). V gave up 4 bases and J gave up 4 bases, with 13 bases separating them. In germline, CDR1 is MNHEY, CDR2 SVGEGT. This CDR3 region has 14 residues. The CDR3 here is CASSSHGGSYGYTF. For the CDR3, the DNA is TGTGCCAGCAGTTCCCACGGGGGAAGCTATGGCTACACCTTC.

This sequence joins TRBV15 and TRBJ1-1, with TRBD1 as a possible D gene (5 bases). The CDR3 totals 13 residues. Trimming left V 1 base short and J 7 bases short, with 10 bases between. Germline CDR1 LNHNV, CDR2 YYDKDF (reference sequence). CDR3 sequence reads: CATSRGTRYEAFF. DNA of the CDR3: TGTGCCACCAGCAGAGGGACACGCTATGAAGCTTTCTTT. Full variable domain (rest looked up from reference TRBV15 and TRBJ1-1): DAMVIQNPRYQVTQFGKPVTLSCSQTLNHNVMYWYQQKSSQAPKLLFHYYDKDFNNEADTPDNFQSRRPNTSFCFLDIRSPGLGDTAMYLCATSRGTRYEAFFGQGTRLTVV.

V and J are TRBV27 and TRBJ1-6; D might be TRBD1 (5 bases). Germline V CDR1 and CDR2: MNHEY, SMNVEV (reference sequence). The CDR3 sequence is 15 residues long. V lost 6 bases, J lost 6 bases, and 15 bases lay in between. DNA for the CDR3: TGTGCCAGCAGGATGAGGGACGGATCTAATTCACCCCTCCACTTT. It encodes CASRMRDGSNSPLHF.

Comment on this clonotype: A single base separates this from a much larger clone, so it may be a read error. The genes are TRBV21-1 and TRBJ2-7; TRBD1 reflects the table's D call only, with no check against the DNA. TRBV21-1 is given as a pseudogene. The CDR3 contains 13 residues. The DNA of the CDR3 is TGTGCCAGCATCCCAAGGGGACAGCGCCCTCAGTACTTC. Translation: CASIPRGQRPQYF.

Notes on this clonotype: A much more abundant neighbour one base away suggests this may be a read error. The CDR3 does not end in the conserved phenylalanine or tryptophan, so this is likely a read error. V and J are TRBV5-1 and TRBJ2-7; 8 bases are shared with TRBD1. From germline, CDR1 is SGHRS and CDR2 YFSETQ. The CDR3 has 13 amino acids. The trim removed 4 bases at V and 5 bases at J, leaving 5 bases unmatched. CDR3 in DNA: TGCGCCAGCAGCCCCGGACAGGGACACGAGCAGTACTTA. Amino acids: CASSPGQGHEQYL.

The chain recombines TRBV20-1 with TRBJ2-3, with 8 bases fitting TRBD2. The germline CDR1 and CDR2 sequences are DFQATT and SNEGSKA (reference sequence). J lost 8 bases, V lost 5 bases, and 12 bases had no gene match. This CDR3 spans 14 amino acids. The CDR3 is CSAASPGGGGTQYF. The CDR3 DNA reads as TGCAGTGCTGCCAGTCCGGGAGGGGGAGGTACGCAGTATTTT.

The V and J genes are TRBV24-1 and TRBJ2-2, with D unresolved. Trimming took off 1 base at V and 0 bases at J, with 23 bases between the two ends. Germline assignment: CDR1 KGHDR and CDR2 SFDVKD. The CDR3 extends over 21 amino acids. CDR3 loop: CATSDFFLGRSPGSNTGELFF. The DNA of the CDR3 is TGTGCCACCAGTGATTTTTTCCTGGGCAGGTCTCCAGGATCGAACACCGGGGAGCTGTTTTTT.

To note about this clonotype: A much larger clonotype is one base distant, so this may be a read error. The rearrangement uses TRBV7-2 and TRBJ2-1; 7 bases are shared with TRBD1. The J call may not be correct, given that the DNA end is closer to TRBJ2-7. The CDR3 extends over 15 amino acids. Looked up from germline, CDR1 is SGHTA and CDR2 is FQGNSA. The CDR3 is CASSFDRATYNEQYF. The CDR3 DNA reads TGTGCCAGCAGCTTCGACAGGGCAACCTACAATGAGCAGTACTTC.

This clonotype was counted at least ten times. The CDR3: CASRSGSQNTEAFF. The CDR3 region has the DNA TGCGCCAGCCGTTCGGGATCCCAGAACACTGAAGCTTTCTTT. This sequence joins TRBV10-2 and TRBJ1-1; D is ambiguous. Trimming removed 8 bases at V and 1 base at J, with 14 bases between. The germline CDR1 and CDR2 sequences are WSHSY and SAAADI. The CDR3 is made up of 14 amino acids.

About this clonotype: This may come from a read error, since a much larger clone is one base off. The chain carries TRBV20-1 and TRBJ2-1; weak D call: TRBD1 (6 bases). TRBJ2-7 explains the end of the DNA better; the J call may be wrong. Germline lookup yields CDR1 DFQATT and CDR2 SNEGSKA (reference sequence). This CDR3 is built from 17 residues. CDR3 residues: CSARGRWGQSSYNEQYF. As DNA, the CDR3 is TGCAGTGCTAGAGGGAGGTGGGGGCAGAGCTCCTACAATGAGCAGTACTTC.